These T cell receptor beta chains were read from a single sample in a study of shared clonotypes between healthy human individuals. Some clones are missing from TCRdb's copy, which holds only in-frame ones; the method was immunoSEQ multiplex PCR. This sample has fewer than 400,000 clones, with about 74% found just once. Input material: memory CD4+ T cells sorted from blood. The receptors were sampled from a young man in good health. Both conserved end residues are part of each CDR3. A D gene is named only where the DNA matches it firmly. Expanded clones are given a class, and other clones once, few, many or no size at all.

d_gene | j_gene | abundance | v_gene | CDR3aa | CDR3nt
- | TRBJ1-4 | - | TRBV5-8 | CASSNHGGGEKLFF | TGTGCCAGCAGCAACCATGGTGGTGGTGAAAAACTGTTTTTT
TRBD1 | TRBJ1-5 | - | TRBV6-4 | CASMSDRGSNQPQHF | TGTGCCAGCATGAGCGACAGGGGAAGCAATCAGCCCCAGCATTTT
- | TRBJ1-1 | - | TRBV19 | CASSTAANTEAFF | TGTGCCAGTAGTACCGCAGCGAACACTGAAGCTTTCTTT
- | TRBJ1-1 | - | TRBV7-6 | CASSPGRDTEAFF | TGTGCCAGCAGCCCCGGCAGGGATACTGAAGCTTTCTTT
- | TRBJ2-7 | - | TRBV11-1 | CASSLSQVRAGQYF | TGTGCCAGCAGCTTATCCCAGGTCAGAGCAGGGCAGTACTTC
- | TRBJ2-5 | - | TRBV2 | CASRIQTSPQETQYF | TGTGCCAGCAGAATCCAGACTAGTCCGCAAGAGACCCAGTACTTC
- | TRBJ2-1 | - | TRBV30 | CAWSVLCTSSDNEQFF | TGTGCCTGGAGTGTACTTTGTACGAGCTCTGACAATGAGCAGTTCTTC
- | TRBJ2-5 | - | TRBV10-1 | CASSESARGGETQYF | TGCGCCAGCAGTGAGTCGGCCAGGGGCGGGGAGACCCAGTACTTC
- | TRBJ1-1 | - | TRBV30 | CALSRGQGYYTEAFF | TGTGCCTTAAGTCGGGGTCAGGGTTACTACACTGAAGCTTTCTTT
- | TRBJ1-3 | - | TRBV6-5 | CATLDSSGNTIYF | TGTGCCACCTTGGACAGCTCTGGAAACACCATATATTTT
TRBD1 | TRBJ1-5 | - | TRBV15 | CATSLDRGRIKPQHF | TGTGCCACCAGCTTAGACAGGGGAAGGATCAAGCCCCAGCATTTT
- | TRBJ2-1 | - | TRBV19 | CASTPGGYNEQFF | TGTGCCAGTACCCCAGGGGGGTACAATGAGCAGTTCTTC
TRBD1 | TRBJ1-5 | - | TRBV19 | CASSMSTGGRQPQHF | TGTGCCAGTAGTATGAGTACAGGGGGCCGGCAGCCCCAGCATTTT
- | TRBJ1-5 | - | TRBV2 | CASSEKGGVSNQPQHF | TGTGCCAGCAGTGAAAAGGGAGGGGTTAGCAATCAGCCCCAGCATTTT
TRBD2 | TRBJ2-1 | - | TRBV19 | CASRGRERTYNEQFF | TGTGCCTCAAGAGGGCGGGAGAGGACCTACAATGAGCAGTTCTTC
- | TRBJ2-4 | - | TRBV25-1 | CASSPPGSGLNIQYF | TGTGCCAGCTCACCCCCAGGGTCCGGTCTGAACATTCAGTACTTC
- | TRBJ2-7 | - | TRBV28 | CASSLGGIEQYF | TGTGCCAGCAGTTTAGGGGGGATAGAGCAGTACTTC
- | TRBJ1-1 | - | TRBV30 | CAWRRVGDTEAFF | TGTGCCTGGCGAAGGGTGGGGGACACTGAAGCTTTCTTT
- | TRBJ2-7 | - | TRBV7-6 | CASSTRGGPPYEQYF | TGTGCCAGCAGCACCCGGGGCGGACCTCCCTACGAGCAGTACTTC
- | TRBJ1-3 | few | TRBV1 | CTSSQEKWQDTIYF | TGCACCAGCAGCCAAGAAAAATGGCAGGACACCATATATTTT
- | TRBJ1-2 | - | TRBV4-2 | CASSQVGSAGYTF | TGTGCCAGCAGCCAAGTGGGGTCCGCTGGCTACACCTTC
- | TRBJ2-7 | - | TRBV2 | CASKETHGDYEQYF | TGTGCCAGCAAGGAGACCCATGGGGACTACGAGCAGTACTTC
- | TRBJ2-1 | few | TRBV5-6 | CASSLVVLANNEQFF | TGTGCCAGCAGCTTGGTTGTCTTGGCTAACAATGAGCAGTTCTTC
TRBD1 | TRBJ2-7 | - | TRBV7-9 | CASSSPRTGKSYEQYF | TGTGCCAGCAGCTCCCCGAGGACAGGGAAGTCCTACGAGCAGTACTTC
TRBD1 | TRBJ1-1 | - | TRBV27 | CASRRSNRGPRFF | TGTGCCAGCAGACGTTCGAACAGGGGCCCTCGGTTCTTT
- | TRBJ1-5 | - | TRBV28 | CASSLYPPAAYNQPQHF | TGTGCCAGCAGTTTATATCCCCCGGCAGCCTACAATCAGCCCCAGCATTTT
- | TRBJ1-5 | - | TRBV28 | CASSLGGGNQPQHF | TGTGCCAGCAGTTTAGGGGGGGGCAATCAGCCCCAGCATTTT
- | TRBJ2-5 | - | TRBV15 | CATSRDRAETQYF | TGTGCCACCAGCAGAGATCGGGCGGAGACCCAGTACTTC
- | TRBJ2-1 | - | TRBV14 | CASSQSRSVWVEQFF | TGTGCCAGCAGCCAAAGCAGATCGGTATGGGTTGAGCAGTTCTTC
TRBD2 | TRBJ2-7 | few | TRBV5-1 | CASSLVSHPGGGDRPYEQYF | TGCGCCAGCAGCTTGGTTAGTCATCCGGGAGGCGGTGATAGGCCCTACGAGCAGTACTTC
- | TRBJ2-7 | few | TRBV11-2 | CASSSTGGSITEQYF | TGTGCCAGCAGTTCTACGGGGGGCTCGATAACCGAGCAGTACTTC
- | TRBJ1-5 | once | TRBV19 | CASSNGVANQPQHF | TGTGCCAGTAGTAACGGTGTGGCCAATCAGCCCCAGCATTTT
TRBD2 | TRBJ2-5 | - | TRBV5-1 | CASSLPRGGGETQYF | TGCGCCAGCAGCTTGCCGCGGGGGGGCGGAGAGACCCAGTACTTC
TRBD2 | TRBJ2-1 | - | TRBV7-2 | CASSKTSLIYNEQFF | TGTGCCAGCAGCAAGACTAGCCTGATCTACAATGAGCAGTTCTTC
- | TRBJ2-6 | - | TRBV7-2 | CASSSARGGANVLTF | TGTGCCAGCAGCTCTGCCCGGGGTGGGGCCAACGTCCTGACTTTC
- | TRBJ1-4 | few | TRBV7-9 | CASSAKGAPWLFF | TGTGCCAGCAGCGCGAAAGGGGCCCCATGGCTGTTTTTT
- | TRBJ2-1 | - | TRBV6-6 | CASSLSSDLGNEQFF | TGTGCCAGCAGTCTTTCAAGCGACCTAGGGAATGAGCAGTTCTTC
TRBD1 | TRBJ2-3 | - | TRBV10-1 | CASSEATGGTDTQYF | TGCGCCAGCAGTGAGGCGACAGGGGGCACAGATACGCAGTATTTT
- | TRBJ2-3 | many | TRBV11-2 | CASSLGILDTDTQYF | TGTGCCAGCAGCTTAGGGATTCTAGACACAGATACGCAGTATTTT
TRBD2 | TRBJ2-3 | - | TRBV2 | CATKASGRAQGDTQYF | TGTGCCACTAAGGCCAGCGGGAGGGCCCAGGGAGATACGCAGTATTTT
- | TRBJ1-3 | - | TRBV4-1 | CASSQNLPTGVSGNTIYF | TGCGCCAGCAGCCAAAACCTTCCGACGGGGGTGTCCGGAAACACCATATATTTT
TRBD1 | TRBJ1-2 | few | TRBV6-1 | CASSETTGGHGYTF | TGTGCCAGCAGTGAAACGACAGGGGGGCATGGCTACACCTTC
- | TRBJ1-2 | - | TRBV7-2 | CASSLNGRTDNYGYTF | TGTGCCAGCAGCCTAAACGGAAGGACGGATAACTATGGCTACACCTTC
TRBD2 | TRBJ2-5 | few | TRBV4-2 | CATATSGSVETQYF | TGTGCCACCGCGACTAGCGGGAGTGTGGAGACCCAGTACTTC
TRBD2 | TRBJ2-7 | - | TRBV7-9 | CASSFTSGSGEQYF | TGTGCCAGCAGCTTTACTAGCGGGAGTGGCGAGCAGTACTTC
TRBD2 | TRBJ2-7 | - | TRBV28 | CASSLGTSRHEQYF | TGTGCCAGCAGTTTGGGGACTAGCCGGCACGAGCAGTACTTC
- | TRBJ1-1 | few | TRBV29-1 | CGYSSEAFF | TGCGGGTACAGCTCGGAAGCTTTCTTT
TRBD2 | TRBJ2-7 | - | TRBV7-8 | CASSLRLADLSYEQYF | TGTGCCAGCAGCTTAAGACTAGCGGACCTATCCTACGAGCAGTACTTC
- | TRBJ2-7 | - | TRBV5-4 | CASSSGLGSVGYEQYF | TGTGCCAGCAGCTCCGGTTTGGGGTCGGTAGGATACGAGCAGTACTTC
TRBD1 | TRBJ1-5 | - | TRBV19 | CASSTTGGGIGIQPQHF | TGTGCCAGTAGTACGACAGGGGGCGGGATTGGAATTCAGCCCCAGCATTTT
- | TRBJ1-2 | few | TRBV5-1 | CASSLSSGTNYGYTF | TGCGCCAGCAGCTTGTCCTCGGGCACTAACTATGGCTACACCTTC